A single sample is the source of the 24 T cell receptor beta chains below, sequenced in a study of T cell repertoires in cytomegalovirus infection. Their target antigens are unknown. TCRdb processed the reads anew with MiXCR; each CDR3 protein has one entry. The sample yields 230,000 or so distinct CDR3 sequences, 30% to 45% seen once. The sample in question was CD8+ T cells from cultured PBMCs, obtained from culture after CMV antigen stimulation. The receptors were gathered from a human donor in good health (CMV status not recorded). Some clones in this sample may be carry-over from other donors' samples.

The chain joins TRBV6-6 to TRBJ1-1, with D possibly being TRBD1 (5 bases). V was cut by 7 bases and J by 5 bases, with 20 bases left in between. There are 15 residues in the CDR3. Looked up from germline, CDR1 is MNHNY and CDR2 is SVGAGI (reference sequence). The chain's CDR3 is CASTLREGRGTEAFF. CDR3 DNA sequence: TGTGCCAGCACCCTACGGGAGGGGAGAGGGACTGAAGCTTTCTTT.

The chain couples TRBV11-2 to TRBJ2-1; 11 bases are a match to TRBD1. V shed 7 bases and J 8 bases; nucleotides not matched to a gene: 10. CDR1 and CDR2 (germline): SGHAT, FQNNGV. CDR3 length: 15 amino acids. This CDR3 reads CASTYTGTGGYEQFF. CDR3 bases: TGTGCCAGCACATACACCGGGACAGGGGGTTATGAGCAGTTCTTC. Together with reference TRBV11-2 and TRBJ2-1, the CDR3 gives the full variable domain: EAGVAQSPRYKIIEKRQSVAFWCNPISGHATLYWYQQILGQGPKLLIQFQNNGVVDDSQLPKDRFSAERLKGVDSTLKIQPAKLEDSAVYLCASTYTGTGGYEQFFGPGTRLTVL.

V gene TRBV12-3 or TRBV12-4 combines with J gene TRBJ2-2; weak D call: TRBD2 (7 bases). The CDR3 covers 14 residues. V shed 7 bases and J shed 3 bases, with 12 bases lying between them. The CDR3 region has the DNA TGTGCCAGCACCGGGGGGCTTTACACCGGGGAGCTGTTTTTT. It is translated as CASTGGLYTGELFF.

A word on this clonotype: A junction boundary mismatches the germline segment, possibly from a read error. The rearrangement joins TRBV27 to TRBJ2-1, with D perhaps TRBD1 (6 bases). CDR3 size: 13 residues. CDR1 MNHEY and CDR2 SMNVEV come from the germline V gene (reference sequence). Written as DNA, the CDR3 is TGCGCCAGCAGCAGTGGACAGTACAATGAGCAGTTCTTC. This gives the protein CASSSGQYNEQFF.

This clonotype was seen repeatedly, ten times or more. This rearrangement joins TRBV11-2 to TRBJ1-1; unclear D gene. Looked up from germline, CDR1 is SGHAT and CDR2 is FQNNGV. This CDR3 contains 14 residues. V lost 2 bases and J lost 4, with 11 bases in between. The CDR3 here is CASSLSLGSTEAFF. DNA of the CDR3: TGTGCCAGCAGCTTATCGCTAGGGAGCACTGAAGCTTTCTTT.

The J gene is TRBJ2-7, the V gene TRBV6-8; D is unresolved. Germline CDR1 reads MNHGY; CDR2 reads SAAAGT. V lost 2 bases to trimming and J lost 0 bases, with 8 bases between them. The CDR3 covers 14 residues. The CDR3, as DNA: TGTGCCAGCAGTTACCTGGAGAGCTCCTACGAGCAGTACTTC. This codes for CASSYLESSYEQYF.

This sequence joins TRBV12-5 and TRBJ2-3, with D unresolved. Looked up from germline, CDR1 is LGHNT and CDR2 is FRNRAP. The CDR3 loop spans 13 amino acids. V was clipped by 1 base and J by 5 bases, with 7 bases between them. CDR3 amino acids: CASGLASGDTQYF. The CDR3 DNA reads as TGTGCTAGTGGTTTGGCATCGGGAGATACGCAGTATTTT.

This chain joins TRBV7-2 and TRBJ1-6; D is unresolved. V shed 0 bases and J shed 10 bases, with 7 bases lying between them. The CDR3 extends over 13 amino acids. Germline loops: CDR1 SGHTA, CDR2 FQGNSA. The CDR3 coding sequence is TGTGCCAGCAGCTTAGCGGGGTTGTCACCCCTCCACTTT. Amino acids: CASSLAGLSPLHF.

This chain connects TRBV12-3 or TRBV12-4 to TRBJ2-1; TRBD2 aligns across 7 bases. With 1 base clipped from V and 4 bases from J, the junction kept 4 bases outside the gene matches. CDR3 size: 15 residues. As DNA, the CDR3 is TGTGCCAGCAGTTTAGGCGGGAGTGCTTACAATGAGCAGTTCTTC. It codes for CASSLGGSAYNEQFF.

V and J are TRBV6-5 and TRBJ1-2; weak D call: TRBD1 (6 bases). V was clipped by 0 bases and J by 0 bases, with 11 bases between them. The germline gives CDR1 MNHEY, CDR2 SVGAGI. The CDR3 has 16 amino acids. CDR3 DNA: TGTGCCAGCAGTTACTCCACGGGACACACTAACTATGGCTACACCTTC. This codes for CASSYSTGHTNYGYTF.

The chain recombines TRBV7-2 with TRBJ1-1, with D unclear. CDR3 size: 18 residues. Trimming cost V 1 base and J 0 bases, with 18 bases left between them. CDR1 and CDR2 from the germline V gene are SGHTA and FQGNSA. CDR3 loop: CASSLDLWTDSVNTEAFF. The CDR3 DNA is TGTGCCAGCAGCTTAGATCTCTGGACGGATTCTGTGAACACTGAAGCTTTCTTT.

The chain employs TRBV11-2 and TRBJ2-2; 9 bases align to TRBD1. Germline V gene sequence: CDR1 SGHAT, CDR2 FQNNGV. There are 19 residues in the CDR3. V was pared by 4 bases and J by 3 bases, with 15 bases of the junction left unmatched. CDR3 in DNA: TGTGCCAGCAGCTCGTCGGGACAGGGCAACACGAGGGACACCGGGGAGCTGTTTTTT. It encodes CASSSSGQGNTRDTGELFF.

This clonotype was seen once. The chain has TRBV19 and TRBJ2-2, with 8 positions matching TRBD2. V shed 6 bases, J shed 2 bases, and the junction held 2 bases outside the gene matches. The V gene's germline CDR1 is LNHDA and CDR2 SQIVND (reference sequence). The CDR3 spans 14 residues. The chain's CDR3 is CASSGRANTGELFF. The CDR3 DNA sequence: TGTGCCAGTAGCGGGAGGGCCAACACCGGGGAGCTGTTTTTT.

DNA for the CDR3: TGTGCCAGCAGCCGACCTCCCGGCGACGAGCAGTACTTC. Residues: CASSRPPGDEQYF. The chain employs TRBV7-4 and TRBJ2-7; no reliable D call. Trimming pared 5 bases from V and 5 bases from J, leaving 13 bases between. The CDR3 is 13 residues long. Per germline, CDR1 SGHVT and CDR2 SQSDAQ.

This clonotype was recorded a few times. CDR3 loop: CASSPNALAGGRNEQFF. In DNA form, the CDR3 reads TGTGCCAGCAGCCCCAACGCGCTAGCGGGGGGGCGAAATGAGCAGTTCTTC. The chain carries TRBV7-3 and TRBJ2-1, with 12 bases that match TRBD2. The CDR3 is made up of 17 amino acids. V shed 5 bases, J shed 7 bases, and the junction held 12 bases outside the gene matches. Looked up from germline, CDR1 is SGHTA and CDR2 is FQGTGA.

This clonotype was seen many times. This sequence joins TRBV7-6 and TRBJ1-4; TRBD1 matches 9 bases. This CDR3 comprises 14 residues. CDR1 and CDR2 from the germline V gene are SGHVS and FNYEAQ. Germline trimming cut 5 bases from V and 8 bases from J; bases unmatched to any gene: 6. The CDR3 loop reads CASSATGTGEKLFF. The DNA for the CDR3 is TGTGCCAGCAGCGCCACCGGGACAGGGGAAAAACTGTTTTTT. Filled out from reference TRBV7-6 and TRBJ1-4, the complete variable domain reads GAGVSQSPRYKVTKRGQDVALRCDPISGHVSLYWYRQALGQGPEFLTYFNYEAQQDKSGLPNDRFSAERPEGSISTLTIQRTEQRDSAMYRCASSATGTGEKLFFGSGTQLSVL.

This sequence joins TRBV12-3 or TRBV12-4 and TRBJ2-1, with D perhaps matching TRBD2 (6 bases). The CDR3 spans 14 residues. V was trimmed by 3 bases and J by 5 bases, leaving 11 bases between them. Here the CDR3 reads CASSLGGSDNEQFF. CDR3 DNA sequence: TGTGCCAGCAGTTTGGGGGGATCCGACAATGAGCAGTTCTTC.

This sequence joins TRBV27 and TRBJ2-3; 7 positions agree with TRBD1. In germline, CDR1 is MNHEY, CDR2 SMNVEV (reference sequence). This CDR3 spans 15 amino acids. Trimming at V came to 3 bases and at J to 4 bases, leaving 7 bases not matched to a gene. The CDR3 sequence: CASSFLQGLSDTQYF. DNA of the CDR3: TGTGCCAGCAGTTTTTTACAGGGGCTCTCAGATACGCAGTATTTT.

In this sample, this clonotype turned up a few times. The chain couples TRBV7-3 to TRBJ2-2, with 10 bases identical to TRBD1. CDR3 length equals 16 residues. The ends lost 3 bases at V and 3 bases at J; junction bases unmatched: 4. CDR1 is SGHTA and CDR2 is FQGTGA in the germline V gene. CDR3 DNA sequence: TGTGCCAGCAGCTTGGGGGACAGGGGTCACACCGGGGAGCTGTTTTTT. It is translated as CASSLGDRGHTGELFF.

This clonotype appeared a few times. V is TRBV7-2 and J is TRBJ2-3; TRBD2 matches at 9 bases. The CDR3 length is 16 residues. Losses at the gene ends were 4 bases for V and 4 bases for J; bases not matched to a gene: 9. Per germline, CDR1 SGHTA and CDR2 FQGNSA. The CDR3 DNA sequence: TGTGCCAGCAGCTCTATAGCGGGGGTCGGGTCAGATACGCAGTATTTT. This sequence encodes CASSSIAGVGSDTQYF.

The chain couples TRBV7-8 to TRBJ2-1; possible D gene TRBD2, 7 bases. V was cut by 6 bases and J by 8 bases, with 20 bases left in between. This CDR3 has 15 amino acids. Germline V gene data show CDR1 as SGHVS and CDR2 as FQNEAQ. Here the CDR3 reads CASRMGGPIIDEQFF. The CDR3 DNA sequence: TGTGCCAGCAGGATGGGGGGGCCAATAATTGATGAGCAGTTCTTC.

DNA of the CDR3: TGTGCCAGCAGCGTAGCGAGCTCTGGGGGAGGGGGCGTGGAGACCCAGTACTTC. It yields the protein CASSVASSGGGGVETQYF. The rearrangement uses TRBV9 and TRBJ2-5; D possibly matches TRBD1 or TRBD2 (7 bases each). V lost 0 bases to trimming and J lost 5 bases, with 23 bases between them. This CDR3 has 18 residues. Per germline, CDR1 SGDLS and CDR2 YYNGEE.

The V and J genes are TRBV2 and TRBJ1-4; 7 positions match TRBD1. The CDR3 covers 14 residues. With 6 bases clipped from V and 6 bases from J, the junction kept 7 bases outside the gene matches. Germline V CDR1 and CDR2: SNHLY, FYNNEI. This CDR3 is CASRDRTGYEKLFF. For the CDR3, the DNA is TGTGCCAGCAGGGATAGGACAGGATATGAAAAACTGTTTTTT.

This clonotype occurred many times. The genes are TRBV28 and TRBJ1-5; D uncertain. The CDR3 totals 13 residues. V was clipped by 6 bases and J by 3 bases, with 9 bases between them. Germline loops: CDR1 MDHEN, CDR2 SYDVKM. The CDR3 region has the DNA TGTGCCAGCAGCCTGACGATCAATCAGCCCCAGCATTTT. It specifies CASSLTINQPQHF.